Shown below are 9 T cell receptor beta chains from a single sample sequenced in a study of regulatory T cells in long-lasting Graves disease. Noted time point: persistent/refractory GD, antithyroid drugs over 5 years with positive TRAb. The TCR library was prepared using RNA isolated from PBMCs. Building the TCR beta libraries relied on iRepertoire HTBI primers, and CDR3 regions underwent Arm-PCR. TCRdb re-called the multiplex PCR reads with MiXCR, one entry per CDR3 protein. The table shows a few hundred thousand distinct CDR3 sequences, with around 24% occurring only once. The material was peripheral blood mononuclear cells (PBMCs), obtained when the disease was refractory, from a patient treated with antithyroid drugs. The source is a female donor with Graves disease.

This chain joins TRBV3-1 and TRBJ1-6; 7 bases are a match to TRBD1. The germline CDR1 and CDR2 sequences are LGHDT and YNNKEL (reference sequence). V lost 7 bases to trimming and J lost 5 bases; unmatched junction nucleotides: 5. CDR3 length: 14 amino acids. For the CDR3, the DNA is TGTGCCAGCAAAACCGGGACAGATAATTCACCCCTCCACTTT. It is translated as CASKTGTDNSPLHF.

This clonotype has a single count. This chain uses TRBV5-6 with TRBJ1-1; 11 bases are shared with TRBD1. Trimming removed 4 bases from V and 5 bases from J; junction bases left unmatched: 7. The CDR3 length is 15 residues. Per germline, CDR1 SGHDT and CDR2 YYEEEE. CDR3 loop: CASSVPGTGGTEAFF. The CDR3 DNA follows: TGTGCCAGCAGCGTACCCGGGACAGGGGGAACTGAAGCTTTCTTT.

This clonotype has only a few counts. The rearrangement uses TRBV30 and TRBJ2-7; TRBD1 matches at 7 bases. V gave up 5 bases and J gave up 0 bases; unmatched junction bases: 7. This CDR3 is 14 amino acids long. The V gene's germline CDR1 is GTSNPN and CDR2 SVGIG (reference sequence). The CDR3 sequence is CAWRYRDSSYEQYF. The DNA of the CDR3 is TGTGCCTGGCGATACCGGGACAGCTCCTACGAGCAGTACTTC.

J is TRBJ1-2 and V is TRBV2, with 7 positions matching TRBD1. The CDR3 runs 15 residues. Germline assignment: CDR1 SNHLY and CDR2 FYNNEI. Trimming cost V 6 bases and J 4 bases; bases outside gene matches: 11. CDR3: CASSSGTASIYGYTF. Here the CDR3 DNA reads TGTGCCAGCAGCTCCGGGACAGCCTCCATCTATGGCTACACCTTC.

This clonotype was recorded a few times. The V and J genes are TRBV9 and TRBJ2-7, with 12 nucleotides matching TRBD2. This CDR3 has 15 amino acids. Per the germline V gene, CDR1 is SGDLS and CDR2 is YYNGEE. V gave up 4 bases and J gave up 3 bases; unmatched junction bases: 5. The CDR3 DNA follows: TGTGCCAGCAGCCCGACTAGCGGGGGTCACTACGAGCAGTACTTC. This gives the protein CASSPTSGGHYEQYF. Filled out from reference TRBV9 and TRBJ2-7, the complete variable domain reads DSGVTQTPKHLITATGQRVTLRCSPRSGDLSVYWYQQSLDQGLQFLIQYYNGEERAKGNILERFSAQQFPDLHSELNLSSLELGDSALYFCASSPTSGGHYEQYFGPGTRLTVT.

To note about this clonotype: In this CDR3 the conserved last residue, phenylalanine or tryptophan, is missing, so a read error is likely. The chain couples TRBV5-1 to TRBJ1-6; TRBD1 might be the D (5 bases). Per germline, CDR1 SGHRS and CDR2 YFSETQ. The V and J ends lost 4 bases and 8 bases respectively, with 13 bases between them. There are 14 residues in the CDR3. The DNA for the CDR3 is TGCGCCAGCAGCACGACAGCGGGTGATTCACCCCTCCACTCT. Protein sequence: CASSTTAGDSPLHS.

The chain combines TRBV29-1 with TRBJ2-7; 9 bases fit TRBD1. The germline V gene has CDR1 SQVTM and CDR2 ANQGSEA. This CDR3 has 12 residues. The V segment lost 7 bases and the J segment 4 bases; nucleotides outside the gene matches: 5. CDR3 DNA sequence: TGCAGCGCACAGGGGGCGCGGTACGAGCAGTACTTC. Protein: CSAQGARYEQYF.

The chain combines TRBV5-1 with TRBJ1-1; 7 nucleotides match TRBD1. Unmatched junction bases numbered 7, after V lost 4 bases and J lost 1 base. Germline V CDR1 and CDR2: SGHRS, YFSETQ. This CDR3 has 15 residues. The CDR3 protein is CASSTSTGTNTEAFF. The CDR3 DNA follows: TGCGCCAGCAGCACTTCGACAGGGACGAACACTGAAGCTTTCTTT.

The gene calls are TRBV5-6 and TRBJ1-2; perhaps TRBD1 as D (5 bases). This CDR3 is built from 12 residues. Trimming removed 4 bases at V and 7 bases at J, with 11 bases between. From germline, CDR1 is SGHDT and CDR2 YYEEEE. CDR3 DNA sequence: TGTGCCAGCAGCCTGACAGTTATTGGCTACACCTTC. Protein product: CASSLTVIGYTF.